This T cell receptor beta chain appears in the sequencing data of a study of cytomegalovirus exposure and HLA in healthy donors. While unrecorded immune exposures were likely, the donors were nominally healthy when sampled. In the case of this clone: The target antigen is unknown.

Whole-study findings and limits: A later analysis showed HLA-associated TCR beta chains outstripping equally common others in clonal expansion.

The PCR had 60 Vbeta and 13 Jbeta primers. Authors' methods: About 12 million of the 80 million or so unique TCR beta chains counted in a later analysis were shared. TCRdb keeps only in-frame clones here, not all; method: immunoSEQ multiplex PCR. The D gene and trimming were derived from the DNA, and the V and J assignments and clone size from that table. The table has 80,000 or so clones, roughly 70% seen once. Between the trimmed V and J ends, which lost 1 base and 1 base, there was a span of 10 bases. Germline V gene lookup returns CDR1 SGHTA and CDR2 FQGTGA. The length of the CDR3 is 15 residues. The V gene is TRBV7-3, the J gene TRBJ1-1; possibly TRBD1 for D (6 bases). This TCR was recovered from a man aged 25 to 45 in good health and CMV-seropositive. Sample: PBMCs. The CDR3 nucleotides read TGTGCCAGCAGCTTAAGGGGGGGACAGAACACTGAAGCTTTCTTT. It specifies CASSLRGGQNTEAFF.